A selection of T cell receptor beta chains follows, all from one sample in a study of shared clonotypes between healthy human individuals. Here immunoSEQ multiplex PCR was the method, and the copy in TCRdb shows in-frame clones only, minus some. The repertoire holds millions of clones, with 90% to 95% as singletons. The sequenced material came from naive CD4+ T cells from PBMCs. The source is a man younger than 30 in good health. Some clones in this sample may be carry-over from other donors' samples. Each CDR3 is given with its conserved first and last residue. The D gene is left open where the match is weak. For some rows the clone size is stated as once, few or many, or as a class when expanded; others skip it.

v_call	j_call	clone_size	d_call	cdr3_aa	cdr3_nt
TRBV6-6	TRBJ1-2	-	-	CASRTAANYGYTF	TGTGCCAGCAGGACAGCTGCTAACTATGGCTACACCTTC
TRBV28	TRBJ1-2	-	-	CASSSPSAGTNYGYTF	TGTGCCAGCAGTTCCCCGTCCGCAGGTACGAACTATGGCTACACCTTC
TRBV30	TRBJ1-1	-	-	CAWKAAVAEAFF	TGTGCCTGGAAGGCGGCGGTGGCTGAAGCTTTCTTT
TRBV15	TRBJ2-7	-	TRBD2	CATSREAGAGYEQYF	TGTGCCACCAGCCGAGAAGCGGGAGCTGGGTACGAGCAGTACTTC
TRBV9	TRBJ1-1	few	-	CASSVVSVNTEAFF	TGTGCCAGCAGCGTAGTAAGTGTGAACACTGAAGCTTTCTTT
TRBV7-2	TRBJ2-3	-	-	CASSSEAGGKGDTQYF	TGTGCCAGCAGCTCAGAGGCGGGCGGGAAGGGAGATACGCAGTATTTT
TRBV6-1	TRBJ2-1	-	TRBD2	CASSEELAGVPFF	TGTGCCAGCAGTGAAGAGCTAGCGGGAGTGCCGTTCTTC
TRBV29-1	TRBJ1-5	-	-	CSVGGGDNQPQHF	TGCAGCGTTGGAGGGGGGGACAATCAGCCCCAGCATTTT
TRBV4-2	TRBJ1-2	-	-	CASSQEGRGYTF	TGTGCCAGCAGCCAAGAAGGCAGGGGCTACACCTTC
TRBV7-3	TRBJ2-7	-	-	CASSLAREGQTRYEQYF	TGTGCCAGCAGCTTAGCCAGGGAGGGACAGACACGCTACGAGCAGTACTTC
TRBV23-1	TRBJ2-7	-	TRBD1	CASPRQGHAYEQYF	TGCGCCAGCCCAAGACAGGGACATGCCTACGAGCAGTACTTC
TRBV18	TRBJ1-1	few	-	CASSPNLGSLNTEAFF	TGTGCCAGCTCACCGAATCTTGGGTCTTTGAACACTGAAGCTTTCTTT
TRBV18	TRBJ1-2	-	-	CASSPAQGLYGYTF	TGTGCCAGCTCACCGGCCCAGGGCCTCTATGGCTACACCTTC
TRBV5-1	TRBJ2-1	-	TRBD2	CASSLAPLAGGDNEQFF	TGCGCCAGCAGCTTGGCCCCGCTAGCGGGAGGGGACAATGAGCAGTTCTTC
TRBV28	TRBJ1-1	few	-	CASSFRVKNTEAFF	TGTGCCAGCAGTTTTAGGGTGAAGAACACTGAAGCTTTCTTT
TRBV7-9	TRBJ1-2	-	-	CASSSSLKVLGYTF	TGTGCCAGCAGCTCGAGTCTCAAGGTTCTTGGCTACACCTTC
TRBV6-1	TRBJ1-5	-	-	CASSSRHRDLLPQHF	TGTGCCAGCAGTTCGCGACACAGAGACCTATTGCCCCAGCATTTT
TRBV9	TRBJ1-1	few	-	CASSVAAHLNTEAFF	TGTGCCAGCAGCGTAGCTGCACATCTGAACACTGAAGCTTTCTTT
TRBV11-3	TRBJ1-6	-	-	CASSLKGRPLHF	TGTGCCAGCAGCTTAAAGGGCCGACCCCTCCACTTT
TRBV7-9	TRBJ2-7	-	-	CASSFGRAGEQYF	TGTGCCAGCAGCTTTGGACGGGCCGGCGAGCAGTACTTC
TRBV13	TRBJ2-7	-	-	CASSKRGVWATSYEQYF	TGTGCCAGCAGCAAGAGGGGTGTGTGGGCTACCTCCTACGAGCAGTACTTC
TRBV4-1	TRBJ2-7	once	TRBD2	CASSLGLARSYEQYF	TGCGCCAGCAGCTTGGGACTAGCAAGATCCTACGAGCAGTACTTC
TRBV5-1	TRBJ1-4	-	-	CASSLGDLVNEKLFF	TGCGCCAGCAGCTTGGGGGACCTCGTAAATGAAAAACTGTTTTTT
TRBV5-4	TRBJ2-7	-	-	CASSPPRTDHEQYF	TGTGCCAGCAGCCCGCCTAGGACAGACCACGAGCAGTACTTC
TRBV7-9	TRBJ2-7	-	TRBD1	CASSLEGTVLTIYEQYF	TGTGCCAGCAGCTTAGAGGGGACAGTCCTTACTATCTACGAGCAGTACTTC
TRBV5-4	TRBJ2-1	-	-	CASSSGGYNEQFF	TGTGCCAGCAGCTCCGGTGGCTACAATGAGCAGTTCTTC
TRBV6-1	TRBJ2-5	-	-	CATPRPGSETQYF	TGTGCCACCCCCCGGCCGGGGTCGGAGACCCAGTACTTC
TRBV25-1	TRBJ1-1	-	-	CASSELTQGPGAFF	TGTGCCAGCAGTGAGCTAACACAGGGCCCTGGGGCTTTCTTT
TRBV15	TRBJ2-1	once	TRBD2	CATSRVTSGSLGYNEQFF	TGTGCCACCAGCAGAGTAACTAGCGGCAGCCTTGGCTACAATGAGCAGTTCTTC
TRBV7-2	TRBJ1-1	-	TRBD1	CASRSTGGTTEAFF	TGTGCCAGCAGGTCAACAGGGGGCACCACTGAAGCTTTCTTT
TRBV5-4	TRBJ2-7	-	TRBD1	CASSRGQSYEQYF	TGTGCCAGCAGCAGGGGACAGTCCTACGAGCAGTACTTC
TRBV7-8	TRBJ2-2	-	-	CASSLGSRGAGELFF	TGTGCCAGCAGCTTAGGCTCGCGGGGCGCCGGGGAGCTGTTTTTT
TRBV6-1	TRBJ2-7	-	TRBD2	CASSEGGGRFYEQYF	TGTGCCAGCAGTGAAGGCGGCGGGAGATTCTACGAGCAGTACTTC
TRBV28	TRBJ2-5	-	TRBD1	CASLDRGNGVTQYF	TGTGCCAGTTTGGACAGGGGGAATGGAGTGACCCAGTACTTC
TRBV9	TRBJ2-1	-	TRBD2	CASSVVGTSAYNEQFF	TGTGCCAGCAGCGTAGTCGGGACTAGCGCTTACAATGAGCAGTTCTTC
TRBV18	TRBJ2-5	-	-	CASSRGSLETQYF	TGTGCCAGCTCACGAGGGAGCCTCGAGACCCAGTACTTC
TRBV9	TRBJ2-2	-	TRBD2	CASSVVAGINTGELFF	TGTGCCAGCAGCGTCGTAGCGGGTATAAACACCGGGGAGCTGTTTTTT
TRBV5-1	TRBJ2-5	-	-	CASSREGAKEETQYF	TGCGCCAGCAGCCGGGAGGGGGCAAAGGAAGAGACCCAGTACTTC
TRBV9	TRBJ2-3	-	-	CASSVDSQRVDTQYF	TGTGCCAGCAGCGTAGACAGCCAACGGGTAGATACGCAGTATTTT
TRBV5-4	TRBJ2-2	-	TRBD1	CASSSQGGNTGELFF	TGTGCCAGCAGCTCACAGGGGGGGAACACCGGGGAGCTGTTTTTT
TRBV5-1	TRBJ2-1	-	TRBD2	CASSDTSGSYNEQFF	TGCGCCAGCAGCGATACTAGCGGATCCTACAATGAGCAGTTCTTC
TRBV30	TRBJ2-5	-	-	CAWNPTRETQYF	TGTGCCTGGAACCCCACGAGGGAGACCCAGTACTTC
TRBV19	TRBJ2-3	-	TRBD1	CASSRDSSPVGMYTQYF	TGTGCCAGTAGTAGGGACAGCTCTCCGGTTGGTATGTATACGCAGTATTTT
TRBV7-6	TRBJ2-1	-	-	CASSLAGVTYNEQFF	TGTGCCAGCAGCTTAGCGGGAGTAACCTACAATGAGCAGTTCTTC
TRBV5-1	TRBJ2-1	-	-	CASTPRGGGKHNEQFF	TGCGCCAGCACCCCTCGTGGGGGGGGCAAACACAATGAGCAGTTCTTC
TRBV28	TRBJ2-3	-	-	CASSVNADTQYF	TGTGCCAGCAGTGTGAACGCAGATACGCAGTATTTT
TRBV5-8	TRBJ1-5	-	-	CASSFRTVESNQPQHF	TGTGCCAGCAGCTTTAGAACAGTCGAGAGCAATCAGCCCCAGCATTTT
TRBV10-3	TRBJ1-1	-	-	CAISVTGPGTEAFF	TGTGCCATCAGTGTGACCGGGCCGGGCACTGAAGCTTTCTTT
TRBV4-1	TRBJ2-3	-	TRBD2	CASSQGGALAGTDTQYF	TGCGCCAGCAGCCAAGGGGGGGCACTAGCGGGCACAGATACGCAGTATTTT
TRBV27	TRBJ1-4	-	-	CASRTYSRRFNEKLFF	TGTGCCAGCAGAACATACTCGCGGCGGTTTAATGAAAAACTGTTTTTT
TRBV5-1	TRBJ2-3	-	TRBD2	CASSWGLAGGFAGGTDTQYF	TGCGCCAGCAGCTGGGGACTAGCGGGAGGATTTGCCGGTGGCACAGATACGCAGTATTTT
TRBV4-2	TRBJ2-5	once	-	CASSQDLGQAKETQYF	TGTGCCAGCAGCCAAGATTTAGGCCAAGCAAAAGAGACCCAGTACTTC
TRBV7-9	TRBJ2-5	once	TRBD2	CASSLSSGGETQYF	TGTGCCAGCAGCTTATCTAGCGGCGGGGAGACCCAGTACTTC
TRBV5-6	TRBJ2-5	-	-	CASSARQAGVLETQYF	TGTGCCAGCAGCGCCAGACAGGCGGGGGTTTTGGAGACCCAGTACTTC
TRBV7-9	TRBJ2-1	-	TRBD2	CASSSRGLAGGVINEQFF	TGTGCCAGCAGCTCCCGAGGACTAGCGGGAGGGGTCATCAATGAGCAGTTCTTC
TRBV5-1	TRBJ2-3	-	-	CASSRGADTQYF	TGCGCCAGCAGCCGCGGGGCAGATACGCAGTATTTT
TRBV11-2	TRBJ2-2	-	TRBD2	CASSSSGRALSGELFF	TGTGCCAGCAGCTCGAGCGGGAGGGCCTTGTCCGGGGAGCTGTTTTTT
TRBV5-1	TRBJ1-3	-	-	CASSLTGVALGNTIYF	TGCGCCAGCAGCTTGACCGGGGTAGCGCTCGGAAACACCATATATTTT
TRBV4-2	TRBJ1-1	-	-	CASSQGGTNTEAFF	TGTGCCAGCAGCCAGGGGGGAACGAACACTGAAGCTTTCTTT
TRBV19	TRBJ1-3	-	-	CASRAGPSSGDTIYF	TGTGCCAGTAGAGCTGGTCCGAGCTCTGGGGACACCATATATTTT